A single sample is the source of the 3 T cell receptor beta chains below, sequenced in a study of CD8+ T cells in alopecia areata (dated by TCRdb to about 2018). To prepare the library, the immunoSEQ multiplex PCR assay was applied. RNA was extracted from all samples and reverse transcribed into cDNA, which served as template for TCR sequencing. Entries here come from immuneACCESS through TCRdb and include only in-frame sequences with V and J called. Some clones fail to appear in such tables; in the studies checked, an unresolved V gene covers under half of the shortfall, and the cause of the remainder is unknown. The sample yields about 110,000 clones; 45% to 60% were counted once. Clones ranked in the top ten supply 20% to 30% of the sample. The sample consisted of NKG2D-low CD8+ T cells sorted from blood. The meaning of the sample's cell subset or site label: sorted CD8+ NKG2D-low blood T cells. The origin of the receptors is a human donor with alopecia areata.

The J gene is TRBJ2-1, the V gene TRBV9; TRBD1 aligns across 12 bases. With V trimmed by 3 bases and J by 8 bases, 12 bases remained unmatched. The CDR3 totals 17 residues. Germline lookup yields CDR1 SGDLS and CDR2 YYNGEE. CDR3 protein: CASSGVGGTGGEDEQFF. The CDR3, as DNA: TGTGCCAGCAGCGGCGTAGGAGGGACAGGGGGCGAGGATGAGCAGTTCTTC. Supplemented by reference TRBV9 and TRBJ2-1, the full variable domain reads DSGVTQTPKHLITATGQRVTLRCSPRSGDLSVYWYQQSLDQGLQFLIQYYNGEERAKGNILERFSAQQFPDLHSELNLSSLELGDSALYFCASSGVGGTGGEDEQFFGPGTRLTVL.

This chain connects TRBV6-6 to TRBJ2-7, with a tentative D call TRBD1 (6 bases). Trimming took off 5 bases at V and 4 bases at J, with 12 bases between the two ends. Looked up from germline, CDR1 is MNHNY and CDR2 is SVGAGI (reference sequence). The CDR3 runs 13 residues. The CDR3 here is CASSTQTGYEQYF. CDR3 in DNA: TGTGCCAGCAGTACCCAAACAGGGTACGAGCAGTACTTC.

The rearrangement links TRBV27 to TRBJ2-7, with 8 nucleotides matching TRBD1. J gave up 4 bases and V 8 bases, and 7 bases lay outside the gene matches. The CDR3 has 13 amino acids. Germline CDR1 is MNHEY and CDR2 is SMNVEV (reference sequence). CDR3 DNA sequence: TGTGCCAGCCAAGACAGGGGCGGGTACGAGCAGTACTTC. This translates into CASQDRGGYEQYF.